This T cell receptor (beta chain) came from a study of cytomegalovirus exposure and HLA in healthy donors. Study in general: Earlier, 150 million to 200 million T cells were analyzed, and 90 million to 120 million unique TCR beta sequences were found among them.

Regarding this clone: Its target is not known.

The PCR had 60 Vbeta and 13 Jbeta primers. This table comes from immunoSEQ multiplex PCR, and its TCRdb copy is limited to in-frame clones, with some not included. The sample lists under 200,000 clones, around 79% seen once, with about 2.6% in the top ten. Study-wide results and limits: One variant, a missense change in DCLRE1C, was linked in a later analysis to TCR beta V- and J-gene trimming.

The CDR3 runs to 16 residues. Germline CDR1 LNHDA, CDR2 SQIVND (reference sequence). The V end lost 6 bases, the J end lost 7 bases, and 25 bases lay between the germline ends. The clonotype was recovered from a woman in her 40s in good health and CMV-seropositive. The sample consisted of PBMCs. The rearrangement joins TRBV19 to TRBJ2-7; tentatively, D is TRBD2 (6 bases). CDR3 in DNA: TGTGCCAGTAGCGACCTCGGGACGAACCCAGGAGGGGAGCAGTACTTC. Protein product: CASSDLGTNPGGEQYF.